This T cell receptor (beta chain) was obtained from a study of T cell responses to AZD1222 COVID-19 vaccine. Study information: Researchers grouped second doses given at about 4 or about 12 weeks into one pool. Notes on the study in general: Receipt of two AZD1222 doses was followed by a rise in Spike-specific TCR breadth and depth. There were mostly white British donors and more females than males, and clonal diversity was possibly underestimated. All repertoire sampling was performed exclusively after the peak T cell response.

The germline V gene encodes CDR1 SGHDN and CDR2 FVKESK. The CDR3 has 13 residues. Trimming stripped 3 bases from V and 6 bases from J, with 11 bases between. As for this clone: No antigen is known for it.

The data were produced by immunoSEQ multiplex PCR, yet TCRdb's version contains in-frame clones alone and is incomplete. The table lists around 76,000 clones, approximately 84% of them singletons. The V and J genes are TRBV14 and TRBJ1-1; no definite D call. Here the sequenced sample was peripheral blood, taken on day 0 of AZD1222 vaccination. The receptor's source is an adult in good health. The CDR3 sequence: CASSHHEGAEAFF. CDR3 sequence (DNA): TGTGCCAGCAGCCACCACGAGGGCGCTGAAGCTTTCTTT. Full variable domain (outside the CDR3, taken from reference TRBV14 and TRBJ1-1): EAGVTQFPSHSVIEKGQTVTLRCDPISGHDNLYWYRRVMGKEIKFLLHFVKESKQDESGMPNNRFLAERTGGTYSTLKVQPAELEDSGVYFCASSHHEGAEAFFGQGTRLTVV.